This entry concerns a single T cell receptor (beta chain). This clonotype was observed a handful of times. Its specific antigen is unknown. No base-level quality is on record; no much larger clone is a single base apart. This specimen comes from a study of blood T cells in healthy people across ages (dated by TCRdb to between 2014 and 2017). At the level of the whole study: Template switching captured roughly one uniquely barcoded TCR beta cDNA molecule per two T cells in model experiments. Age-related changes in TCR beta repertoire diversity were measured in the study by deep sequencing normalized with unique cDNA molecular identifiers. The donors were divided into four age groups: young (average around 15 years), middle-aged (roughly 40), aged (about 62) and long-lived (about 80). To avoid experimental bias, donors of different ages were distributed randomly across sequencing lanes. Two additional independent replicas of 1 million unique cDNA reads from the same blood draw were analyzed for two donors (one aged 18 to 29 and one aged 80 or older). On the study overall, not on this receptor specifically: Compared with the aged group, the long-lived group had more naive CD4+ T cells, fewer expanded clones and increased TCR diversity, suggesting age selection. Because the CMV infection status of the donors was unknown, age-related changes in expanded clonotypes may potentially have been confounded. Since profiling was done on bulk unsorted PBMCs, naive and antigen-experienced compartments could not be conclusively compared. Observed TCR beta diversity per million T cells fell roughly linearly with age, and a significant reduction was already apparent by age about 38. Observed TCR beta diversity correlated strongly with the percentage of naive T cells measured by flow cytometry. Estimates of total diversity based on one million sequenced T cells were regarded as lower bounds and as underestimates.

Systemically healthy Caucasian individuals from Russia, 35 to 40 in total and aged about 6 to 95 years, were included as donors. Each donor gave ten milliliters of peripheral blood, collected into EDTA-treated Vacutainer tubes. Ficoll-Paque density-gradient centrifugation was used to isolate PBMCs, with at least 6 million obtained per sample. Trizol reagent was used to extract total RNA from PBMCs, with at least 5 micrograms per sample. The percentages of naive CD45RAhigh/CD27high T cells were determined by flow cytometry on a PBMC aliquot from every donor. V has 1 base trimmed and J has 1 base trimmed; junction bases matching no gene number 3. CDR1 LGHDT and CDR2 YNNKEL are derived from the germline V gene (reference sequence). Its CDR3 holds 16 amino acids, cysteine through phenylalanine. The only DNA kept is the CDR3, 48 bases in frame from the first base. The library was generated by 5' RACE. The second PCR ran for roughly 7 to 12 cycles and used a J-beta primer mix along with a sample-barcoded 5' primer. Each TCR beta cDNA molecule received a unique molecular identifier from a template-switch 5' adaptor carrying 12 random nucleotides. At least 2.5 million CDR3-containing paired-end reads were obtained from each sample. First-strand cDNA synthesis was performed from all RNA using the Mint cDNA synthesis kit, with priming by a TRBC-specific oligonucleotide. Following uracil-DNA glycosylase treatment, all cDNA underwent a first 18-cycle PCR with the universal primers M1SS and BC2_uni_R. The original methods were these. For normalization, 1 million high-quality reads, each with a distinct molecular identifier, were randomly selected from each sample. Reads sharing molecular identifiers were discarded rather than binned into consensus sequences. MiTCR, run with a Q25 quality threshold and the strictest error-elimination algorithm, handled CDR3 identification, clonotype clustering and error correction. A nonparametric unseen species model with Euler transformation was used to estimate a lower bound on total TCR beta diversity. TCRdb handled the public reads itself, with Q25 trimming in fastp and clone calling in MiXCR, and kept productive beta chains. Every distinct CDR3 protein forms one entry, paired with its most common genes and DNA. TCRdb's processing, not the authors', yielded these V and J calls. This sample holds around 1,800,000 distinct CDR3 sequences; roughly two fifths were observed only once. Jointly, the top ten make up about 23% of the sample.

The clonotype comes from a human donor in good health. The chain is assembled from TRBV3-1 and TRBJ2-5; TRBD1 fits 10 bases in the junction. The sequencing input was blood. This receptor has the CDR3 CASSQGGDRGQETQYF. The DNA reads as follows: TGTGCCAGCAGCCAAGGGGGGGACAGGGGCCAAGAGACCCAGTACTTC.